Listed below are T cell receptor beta chains from one sample, sequenced in a study of blood T cell repertoires in COVID-19. Some clones are missing from TCRdb's copy, which holds only in-frame ones; the method was immunoSEQ multiplex PCR. The sample includes tens of thousands of clones, more than 70% of them seen just once. The sequenced sample consisted of peripheral blood. These receptors were obtained from a man older than 75 with acute or convalescent COVID-19. Both conserved end residues are part of each CDR3. D genes are given only for firm matches. Where a row states a size, it is once, few, many or the class of an expanded clone; other rows omit it.

V gene	J gene	clone size	D gene	CDR3 DNA	CDR3 protein
TRBV28	TRBJ2-7	few	TRBD2	TGTGCCAGCAGTTCCTTACTAGCGTCCCTATGGGACGAGCAGTACTTC	CASSSLLASLWDEQYF
TRBV6-5	TRBJ1-2	NA	NA	TGTGCCAGCAGCAGTCAGGGTATGAAGGGCTACACCTTC	CASSSQGMKGYTF
TRBV19	TRBJ1-1	once	NA	TGTGCCAGTAGTATCAGGAGGGGGAACACTGAAGCTTTCTTT	CASSIRRGNTEAFF
TRBV12-3/TRBV12-4	TRBJ1-5	few	NA	TGTGCCACCCAAGGGGATCCAGGACAGCCCCAGCATTTT	CATQGDPGQPQHF
TRBV19	TRBJ2-1	NA	NA	TGTGCCAGTACCCCCCAACTAGTCTACAATGAGCAGTTCTTC	CASTPQLVYNEQFF
TRBV7-8	TRBJ2-4	few	NA	TGTGCCAGCAGCTTAGATAGGGAGAACATTCAGTACTTC	CASSLDRENIQYF
TRBV18	TRBJ2-5	NA	TRBD2	TGTGCCAGCTCACCACTCAGCGGGGGCGAGACCCAGTACTTC	CASSPLSGGETQYF
TRBV27	TRBJ2-3	NA	TRBD2	TGTGCCAGCGGGGTTGGCGGGGGGGCCGGTCCCCTCGATACGCAGTATTTT	CASGVGGGAGPLDTQYF
TRBV30	TRBJ1-3	NA	TRBD1	TGTGCCTGGAATGATCCGGACAGGGCTGGAAACACCATATATTTT	CAWNDPDRAGNTIYF
TRBV5-1	TRBJ2-7	NA	NA	TGCGCCAGCAGCCCGGGACTTTTTAGCTCCTACGAGCAGTACTTC	CASSPGLFSSYEQYF
TRBV4-1	TRBJ2-1	NA	TRBD2	TGCGCCAGCAGCCCTACTACAGCGGGGGGCCAGCACTCCTACAATGAGCAGTTCTTC	CASSPTTAGGQHSYNEQFF
TRBV7-2	TRBJ1-5	NA	TRBD1	TGTGCCAGCAGCTCATACCCACAGGGGGTCGATCAGCCCCAGCATTTT	CASSSYPQGVDQPQHF
TRBV4-3	TRBJ2-7	NA	TRBD2	TGCGCCAGCAGCCCTGGGCTAGCGGGAGTAGCCTACGAGCAGTACTTC	CASSPGLAGVAYEQYF
TRBV19	TRBJ2-2	NA	NA	TGTGCCAGTAGTATAGCAGGGACCGGGGAGCTGTTTTTT	CASSIAGTGELFF
TRBV27	TRBJ2-7	NA	NA	TGTGCCAGCAGCCTTTACCCCAGGGATCCCTACGAGCAGTACTTC	CASSLYPRDPYEQYF
TRBV2	TRBJ2-2	NA	NA	TGTGCCAGCAAGACTTCCCTGAACACCGGGGAGCTGTTTTTT	CASKTSLNTGELFF
TRBV5-3	TRBJ2-5	NA	NA	TGTGCCAGAAGCTTGCAAGGGGCAGAGGAGACCCAGTACTTC	CARSLQGAEETQYF
TRBV6-5	TRBJ2-4	NA	NA	TGTGCCAGCAGTCAGGGGTGGGGCGACATTCAGTACTTC	CASSQGWGDIQYF
TRBV5-1	TRBJ2-1	NA	TRBD2	TGCGCCAGCAGTGCGGGGGGGTCGGATGAGCAGTTCTTC	CASSAGGSDEQFF
TRBV5-1	TRBJ2-7	NA	TRBD1	TGCGCCAGCAGCTTGGTTGCGACAGGGGGCTACGAGCAGTACTTC	CASSLVATGGYEQYF
TRBV27	TRBJ1-1	few	TRBD1	TGTGCCAGCAAGCGGACAGGGCCCAACACTGAAGCTTTCTTT	CASKRTGPNTEAFF
TRBV29-1	TRBJ2-7	NA	TRBD2	TGCAGCGTTGAAGTGAGGACTAGCGGGAACGAGCAGTACTTC	CSVEVRTSGNEQYF
TRBV9	TRBJ2-3	NA	TRBD2	TGTGCCAGCAGCGCATTTTCTAGCGGGGGGGGCGATACGCAGTATTTT	CASSAFSSGGGDTQYF
TRBV27	TRBJ2-7	NA	TRBD2	TGTGCCAGCAGTTCGCCGGGACTAGCGGCCTACGAGCAGTACTTC	CASSSPGLAAYEQYF
TRBV4-3	TRBJ2-3	NA	NA	TGCGCCAGCACTCCCGGGACTAGCACAGATACGCAGTATTTT	CASTPGTSTDTQYF
TRBV11-2	TRBJ2-7	NA	NA	TGTGCCAGCAGCTTAGAGGCAGGGAACCCCTACGAGCAGTACTTC	CASSLEAGNPYEQYF
TRBV3-1/TRBV3-2	TRBJ2-3	NA	TRBD2	TGTGCCAGCAGCCTCGGGACTAGCGGGAGACTCACAGATACGCAGTATTTT	CASSLGTSGRLTDTQYF
TRBV3-1/TRBV3-2	TRBJ2-7	NA	TRBD1	TGTGCCAGCAGCCAAGTTATAAGGACAGGAGCTAACGAGCAGTACTTC	CASSQVIRTGANEQYF
TRBV4-3	TRBJ1-6	NA	NA	TGCGCCAGCAGCCAAGAATCCGGGGGTCGGTTTTCACTCCTCCACTTT	CASSQESGGRFSLLHF
TRBV2	TRBJ2-1	NA	TRBD2	TGTGCCAGCAGTCAAACTAGCGGCTCCTACAATGAGCAGTTCTTC	CASSQTSGSYNEQFF
TRBV20-1	TRBJ2-3	once	NA	TGCAGTGCTAGTTTAGCGGTGGGCACAGATACGCAGTATTTT	CSASLAVGTDTQYF
TRBV14	TRBJ1-4	NA	NA	TGTGCCAGCAGTCCCCCGGGGGTCACTAATGAAAAACTGTTTTTT	CASSPPGVTNEKLFF
TRBV6-5	TRBJ1-6	NA	TRBD1	TGTGCCAGCAGTTACTCGAAAACAGGGGGCCAGTCACCCCTCCACTTT	CASSYSKTGGQSPLHF
TRBV7-2	TRBJ2-7	NA	NA	TGTGCCAGCAGCTCCGACCCCGGACACAGCTCCTACGAGCAGTACTTC	CASSSDPGHSSYEQYF
TRBV3-1/TRBV3-2	TRBJ2-2	many	TRBD2	TGTGCCAGCAGCCAAGGTCACGCGGGGGGGCGGCCCGGGGAGCTGTTTTTT	CASSQGHAGGRPGELFF
TRBV6-1	TRBJ2-5	NA	TRBD2	TGTGCCAGCAGTGAGCAGCGGGGTCCGCAAGAGACCCAGTACTTC	CASSEQRGPQETQYF
TRBV28	TRBJ1-1	once	NA	TGTGCCAGCAGTTTTGGGGAGAAGGGCACTGAAGCTTTCTTT	CASSFGEKGTEAFF
TRBV12-5	TRBJ2-7	NA	NA	TGTGCTAGTGGTTCCGTCGGTAAACCCTACGAGCAGTACTTC	CASGSVGKPYEQYF
TRBV7-3	TRBJ1-1	once	NA	TGTGCCAGCAGCCGCAGGAGGAGTGATGAAGCTTTCTTT	CASSRRRSDEAFF
TRBV25-1	TRBJ1-4	NA	NA	TGTGCCAGCAGTGAATATGGCCGAGGGCAAAAACTGTTTTTT	CASSEYGRGQKLFF
TRBV29-1	TRBJ2-7	NA	TRBD1	TGCAGCGTTGACGCCGGGACAGGTCCATTATCAGGCTACGAGCAGTACTTC	CSVDAGTGPLSGYEQYF
TRBV6-2/TRBV6-3	TRBJ2-1	NA	TRBD2	TGTGCCAGCAGTTCCCCGCTAGCGGGGGAGTACAATGAGCAGTTCTTC	CASSSPLAGEYNEQFF